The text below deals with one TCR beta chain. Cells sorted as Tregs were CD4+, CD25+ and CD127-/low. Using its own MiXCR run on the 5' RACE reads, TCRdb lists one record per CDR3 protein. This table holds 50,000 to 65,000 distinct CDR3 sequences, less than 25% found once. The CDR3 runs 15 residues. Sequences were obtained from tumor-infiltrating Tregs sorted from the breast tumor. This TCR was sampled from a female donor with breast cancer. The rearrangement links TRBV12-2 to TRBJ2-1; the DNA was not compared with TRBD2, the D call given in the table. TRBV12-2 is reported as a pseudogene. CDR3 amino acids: CASRSVCSSVIGQLF. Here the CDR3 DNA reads TGTGCAAGTCGCTCCGTTTGTTCTAGCGTGATTGGGCAGCTCTTC.